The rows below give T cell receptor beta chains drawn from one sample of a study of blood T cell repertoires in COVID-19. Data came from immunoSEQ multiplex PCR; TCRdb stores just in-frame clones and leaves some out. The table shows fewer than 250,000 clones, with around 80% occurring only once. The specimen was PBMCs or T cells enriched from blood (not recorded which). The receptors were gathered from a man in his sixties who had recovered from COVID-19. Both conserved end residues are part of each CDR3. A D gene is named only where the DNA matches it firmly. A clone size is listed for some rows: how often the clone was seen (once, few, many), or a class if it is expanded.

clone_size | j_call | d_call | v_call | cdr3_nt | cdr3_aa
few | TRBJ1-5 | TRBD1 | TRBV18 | TGTGCCAGCTCACCTACGGACAGGGGGAATCAGCCCCAGCATTTT | CASSPTDRGNQPQHF
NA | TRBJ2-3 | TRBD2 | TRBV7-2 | TGTGCCAGCAGCCTATTCAGCGGGGGAAGAGATACGCAGTATTTT | CASSLFSGGRDTQYF
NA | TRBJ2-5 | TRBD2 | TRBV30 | TGTGCCTGGAAGGGGCGGGGGGGCCGAGAGACCCAGTACTTC | CAWKGRGGRETQYF
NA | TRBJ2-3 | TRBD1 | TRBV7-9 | TGTGCCAGCAGCCCCCGGAACAGGGGATTGTCCACAGATACGCAGTATTTT | CASSPRNRGLSTDTQYF
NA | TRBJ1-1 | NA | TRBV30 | TGTGCCTGGAGTGTACAGGGACCGAACACTGAAGCTTTCTTT | CAWSVQGPNTEAFF
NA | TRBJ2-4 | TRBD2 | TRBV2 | TGTGCCAGCAGTGAGCCAGGGGCGGGGGGAGCCAAAAACATTCAGTACTTC | CASSEPGAGGAKNIQYF
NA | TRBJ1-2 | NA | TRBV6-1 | TGTGCCAGCAGTGAATTTCAGGGATCTAACTATGGCTACACCTTC | CASSEFQGSNYGYTF
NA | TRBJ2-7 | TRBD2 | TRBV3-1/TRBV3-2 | TGTGCCAGCAGCCGCGGGGGTTCCTACGAGCAGTACTTC | CASSRGGSYEQYF
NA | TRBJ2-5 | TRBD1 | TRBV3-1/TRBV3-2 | TGTGCCAGCAGCCCGCCGTCCCCGGGACAGTGGGGCCTCCAAGAGACCCAGTACTTC | CASSPPSPGQWGLQETQYF
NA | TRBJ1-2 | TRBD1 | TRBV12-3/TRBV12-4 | TGTGCCAGCAGCCAAACAGGGGATGGCTACACCTTC | CASSQTGDGYTF
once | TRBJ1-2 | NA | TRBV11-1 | TGTGCCAGCAGCCCTGAGGCAGGGTATGGCTACACCTTC | CASSPEAGYGYTF
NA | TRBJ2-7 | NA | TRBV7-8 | TGTGCCAGCAGCTTGCGGGGACGGGACTCCTACGAGCAGTACTTC | CASSLRGRDSYEQYF
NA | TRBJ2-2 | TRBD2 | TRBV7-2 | TGTGCCAGCAGCTTTGCGGGGGAGAACACCGGGGAGCTGTTTTTT | CASSFAGENTGELFF
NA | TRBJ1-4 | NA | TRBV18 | TGTGCCAGCTCACTAGGACAGAATCCTAATGAAAAACTGTTTTTT | CASSLGQNPNEKLFF
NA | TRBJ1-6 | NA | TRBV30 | TGTGCCTGGAGTGTTAGAGGGCGCACTTCACCCCTCCACTTT | CAWSVRGRTSPLHF
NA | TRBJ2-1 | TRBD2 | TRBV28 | TGTGCCAGCAGTTCCCAACCGGGACTAGTGGGCGGTGATGAGCAGTTCTTC | CASSSQPGLVGGDEQFF
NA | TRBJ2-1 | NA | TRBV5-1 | TGCGCCAGCAGCTTGGCCGGTAGGGGCGGTGAGCAGTTCTTC | CASSLAGRGGEQFF
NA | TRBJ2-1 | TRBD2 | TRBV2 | TGTGCCAGCAAGGAGTCGAGCGGGGGGGCCGGTGAGCAGTTCTTC | CASKESSGGAGEQFF
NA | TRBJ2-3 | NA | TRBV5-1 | TGCGCCAGCAGCTTGACAGGGTTCCCAAGCGCAGATACGCAGTATTTT | CASSLTGFPSADTQYF
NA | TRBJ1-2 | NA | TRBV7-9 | TGTGCCAGCAGCTCTTCGGGACTGCCTATCGGCTACACCTTC | CASSSSGLPIGYTF
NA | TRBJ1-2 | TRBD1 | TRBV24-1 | TGTGCCACCAGTGACCCCGGACAGGCCAACTATGGCTACACCTTC | CATSDPGQANYGYTF
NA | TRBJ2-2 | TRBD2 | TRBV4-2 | TGTGCCAGCAGCCAAGCGGGACTAGCGGCCGGGGAGCTGTTTTTT | CASSQAGLAAGELFF
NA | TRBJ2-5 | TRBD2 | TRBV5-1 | TGCGCCAGCAGCTTGGTATTGGCGGGGGGCGCCGCAGAGACCCAGTACTTC | CASSLVLAGGAAETQYF
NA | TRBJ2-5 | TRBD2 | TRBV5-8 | TGTGCCAGCAGCTTGGTAGCCCCGGAGGGAGGGGAGACCCAGTACTTC | CASSLVAPEGGETQYF
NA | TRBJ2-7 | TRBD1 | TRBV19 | TGTGCCAGTAGGGGCAGGGGGCAGGGAGAGCAGTACTTC | CASRGRGQGEQYF
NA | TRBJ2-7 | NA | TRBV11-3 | TGTGCCAGCAGCCACAGGGAAAACTTGGGCTACGAGCAGTACTTC | CASSHRENLGYEQYF
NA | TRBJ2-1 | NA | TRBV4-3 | TGCGCCAGCAGCCAAAAAAATCGACTCCGCTCCTACAATGAGCAGTTCTTC | CASSQKNRLRSYNEQFF
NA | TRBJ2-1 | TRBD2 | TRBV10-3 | TGTGCCATCAGCGGAGGACTAGCGGGATACAATGAGCAGTTCTTC | CAISGGLAGYNEQFF
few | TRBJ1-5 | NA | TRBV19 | TGTGCCAGTGAACCTCAGGGGTTTAGCAATCAGCCCCAGCATTTT | CASEPQGFSNQPQHF
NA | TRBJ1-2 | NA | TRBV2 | TGTGCCAGCCTCCTCGAGGCCAACCTCGTCGGCTACACCTTC | CASLLEANLVGYTF
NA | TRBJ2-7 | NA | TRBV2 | TGTGCCAGCAGTGAAGCGACCACCGGCGGGGAGCAGTACTTC | CASSEATTGGEQYF
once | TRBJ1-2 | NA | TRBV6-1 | TGTGCCAGCAGTCACCGAGGCAGCACTAACTATGGCTACACCTTC | CASSHRGSTNYGYTF
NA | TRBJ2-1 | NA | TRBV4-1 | TGCGCCAGCAGCCAAGGAGCCCATCCCTTTTCTGAGCAGTTCTTC | CASSQGAHPFSEQFF
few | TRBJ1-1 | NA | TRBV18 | TGTGCCAGCTCACGGCAAACCGAAGCTTTCTTT | CASSRQTEAFF
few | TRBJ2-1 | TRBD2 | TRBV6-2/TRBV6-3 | TGTGCCAGCAGTTACACCCCTCTAGCGGACAATGAGCAGTTCTTC | CASSYTPLADNEQFF
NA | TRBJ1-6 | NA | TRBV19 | TGTGCCAGTAGACCTGGGGGGGATTCACCCCTCCACTTT | CASRPGGDSPLHF
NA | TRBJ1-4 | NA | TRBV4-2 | TGTGCCAGCAGCCAAGACCGGGATAAAAGAGCGGAACTGTTTTTT | CASSQDRDKRAELFF
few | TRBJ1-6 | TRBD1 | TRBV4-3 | TGCGCCAGCAGCCAAGCGAACCACGGGACAGGGGGGAATTCACCCCTCCACTTT | CASSQANHGTGGNSPLHF
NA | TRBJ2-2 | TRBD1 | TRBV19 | TGTGCCAGTAGTATTTACAGGGGATTCGCCGGGGAGCTGTTTTTT | CASSIYRGFAGELFF
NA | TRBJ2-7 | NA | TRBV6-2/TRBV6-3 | TGTGCCAGCACCCCCCTCGGCAGGCTCTCCTACGAGCAGTACTTC | CASTPLGRLSYEQYF
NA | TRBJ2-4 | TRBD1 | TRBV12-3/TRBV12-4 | TGTGCCAGCAGTTTAAAGGGACAGACTCAGTACTTC | CASSLKGQTQYF
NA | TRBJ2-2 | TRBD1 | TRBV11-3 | TGTGCCAGCAGCGAAAGGACAGGAGCCAGGACCGGGGAGCTGTTTTTT | CASSERTGARTGELFF
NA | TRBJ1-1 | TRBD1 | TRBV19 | TGTGCCAGTAGTGAACAGGGGCTAACTGAAGCTTTCTTT | CASSEQGLTEAFF
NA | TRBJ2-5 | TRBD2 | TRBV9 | TGTGCCAGCAGCGTGGCTAGCGGTAGCTGGGAGACCCAGTACTTC | CASSVASGSWETQYF